These T cell receptor beta chains were read from a single sample in a study of T cells after yellow fever vaccination. TCRdb reprocessed the 5' RACE reads via MiXCR and lists one record per CDR3 protein. The sample has just under 600,000 distinct CDR3 sequences, roughly 13% seen once; the top ten hold more than 13%. Sequenced material: PBMCs, taken on the day of the yellow fever booster vaccination. The receptors derive from a man aged 25 to 40 who received the YFV17D yellow fever vaccine. CDR3s include the opening cysteine and the closing phenylalanine or tryptophan. The D gene is left open where the match is weak. Clone size is stated in some rows and not others, as once, few, many or a class when expanded.

d_call j_call clone_size v_call cdr3_aa cdr3_nt
TRBD2 TRBJ2-5 few TRBV3-1 CASSRASGRAQTQYF TGTGCCAGCAGCCGGGCTAGCGGGAGGGCACAGACCCAGTACTTC
TRBD2 TRBJ2-3 - TRBV7-2 CASSSPSGSRSTDTQYF TGTGCCAGCAGCTCCCCTAGCGGGAGTAGAAGCACAGATACGCAGTATTTT
TRBD1 TRBJ1-1 - TRBV6-1 CASSRPQGAGGNTEAFF TGTGCCAGCAGCCGACCTCAGGGGGCGGGAGGGAACACTGAAGCTTTCTTT
- TRBJ1-1 few TRBV7-2 CASSLAGEGGGAFF TGTGCCAGCAGCTTAGCAGGTGAGGGTGGTGGAGCTTTCTTT
- TRBJ1-4 - TRBV30 CAWSVNSLPGEKLFF TGTGCCTGGAGTGTTAACAGTTTACCAGGGGAAAAACTGTTTTTT
- TRBJ2-2 - TRBV20-1 CSARDKRRENTGELFF TGCAGTGCTAGAGATAAGAGGAGGGAAAACACCGGGGAGCTGTTTTTT
TRBD1 TRBJ2-7 few TRBV20-1 CSAGRDRAYEQYF TGCAGTGCTGGCCGGGACAGGGCCTACGAGCAGTACTTC
- TRBJ2-3 - TRBV14 CASSPPDTPPGTQYF TGTGCCAGCAGCCCCCCCGATACTCCACCCGGTACGCAGTATTTT
- TRBJ2-1 - TRBV7-9 CASSLDPNSFF TGTGCCAGCAGCTTAGACCCTAACAGTTTCTTC
TRBD2 TRBJ2-7 - TRBV12-3/TRBV12-4 CASSMTSGSSYEQYF TGTGCCAGCAGCATGACTAGCGGGAGCTCCTACGAGCAGTACTTC
TRBD2 TRBJ2-2 - TRBV6-2/TRBV6-3 CATGLAGPGELFF TGTGCCACCGGACTAGCGGGACCCGGGGAGCTGTTTTTT
- TRBJ1-2 few TRBV12-3/TRBV12-4 CASTLTGDRDGYTF TGTGCCAGCACCTTAACGGGAGACAGAGATGGCTACACCTTC
- TRBJ2-7 - TRBV2 CASSEGDSATYEQYF TGTGCCAGCAGTGAAGGTGATAGCGCGACCTACGAGCAGTACTTC
- TRBJ2-7 - TRBV6-5 CASSYSSSGTSLYEQYF TGTGCCAGCAGTTACTCCTCCTCCGGGACATCACTTTACGAGCAGTACTTC
- TRBJ1-6 few TRBV30 CAWSVGGYLGLELHF TGTGCCTGGAGTGTAGGGGGATACCTTGGTTTGGAGCTCCACTTT
TRBD2 TRBJ2-3 - TRBV20-1 CSAPGGLAGGGHTDTQYF TGCAGTGCTCCTGGAGGGCTAGCGGGCGGAGGACACACAGATACGCAGTATTTT
- TRBJ2-5 - TRBV10-2 CASGFSGSPSGGGF TGCGCCAGCGGGTTCTCTGGATCCCCCTCAGGGGGGGGGTTC
TRBD2 TRBJ2-7 few TRBV24-1 CATSDGRGISGSYEQYF TGTGCCACCAGTGATGGGAGGGGAATTTCGGGCTCCTACGAGCAGTACTTC
- TRBJ2-1 few TRBV27 CASSSSGISSYNEQFF TGTGCCAGCAGTTCTTCCGGGATAAGCTCCTACAATGAGCAGTTCTTC
- TRBJ2-1 few TRBV6-2/TRBV6-3 CASSYSRGVVFF TGTGCCAGCAGTTACTCCCGGGGTGTGGTGTTCTTC
- TRBJ2-5 few TRBV27 CASSFSRVETQYF TGTGCCAGCAGTTTTAGCAGGGTAGAGACCCAGTACTTC
TRBD2 TRBJ2-1 many TRBV5-1 CASMVAGIGEQFF TGCGCCAGCATGGTAGCGGGAATCGGTGAGCAGTTCTTC
- TRBJ2-2 many TRBV6-1 CASSTQLGSLGELFF TGTGCCAGCAGCACCCAGTTAGGAAGTCTCGGGGAGCTGTTTTTT
TRBD1 TRBJ2-7 - TRBV4-3 CASSQEGGDRPLSYEQYF TGCGCCAGCAGCCAAGAAGGGGGCGACCGTCCTCTCTCCTACGAGCAGTACTTC
TRBD2 TRBJ2-3 many TRBV12-3/TRBV12-4 CASSSTQREEDWDTQYF TGTGCCAGCAGTAGCACGCAGCGGGAGGAAGACTGGGATACGCAGTATTTT
- TRBJ2-5 many TRBV5-1 CASSLPGQETQYF TGCGCCAGCAGCTTGCCGGGACAAGAGACCCAGTACTTC
- TRBJ2-1 few TRBV20-1 CSARPRSSYNEQFF TGCAGTGCTAGGCCTAGGAGCTCCTACAATGAGCAGTTCTTC
- TRBJ2-2 few TRBV25-1 CASSERWGGTGELFF TGTGCCAGCAGTGAAAGGTGGGGCGGCACCGGGGAGCTGTTTTTT
TRBD1 TRBJ2-2 few TRBV20-1 CSAFRGMNTGELFF TGCAGTGCCTTCAGGGGGATGAACACCGGGGAGCTGTTTTTT
- TRBJ2-7 few TRBV7-2 CASSADPTKVYEQYF TGTGCCAGCAGCGCCGACCCCACGAAGGTCTACGAGCAGTACTTC
TRBD2 TRBJ2-6 - TRBV5-5 CASSGLAGGSGGNVLTF TGTGCCAGCAGCGGGCTAGCGGGTGGCTCTGGGGGCAACGTCCTGACTTTC
- TRBJ2-6 many TRBV5-1 CASSSAVSGANVLTF TGCGCCAGCAGTTCCGCAGTCTCTGGGGCCAACGTCCTGACTTTC
- TRBJ2-3 - TRBV29-1 CSSRPGKLADTQYF TGCAGCTCCCGCCCGGGGAAGTTGGCAGATACGCAGTATTTT
- TRBJ2-1 - TRBV20-1 CSARALSGDTSGNEQFF TGCAGTGCTAGAGCACTCTCAGGTGACACCTCGGGGAATGAGCAGTTCTTC
TRBD2 TRBJ2-2 - TRBV5-5 CASRAGTSSNTGELFF TGTGCCAGCAGAGCCGGGACTAGTAGTAACACCGGGGAGCTGTTTTTT
TRBD2 TRBJ2-4 few TRBV6-1 CATAAGDLGNIQYF TGTGCCACCGCGGCGGGAGATCTTGGGAACATTCAGTACTTC
- TRBJ2-4 - TRBV4-3 CASSQDGQGQNIQYF TGCGCCAGCAGCCAAGATGGTCAGGGACAAAACATTCAGTACTTC
TRBD2 TRBJ2-2 few TRBV30 CASTRLAGKSGELFF TGTGCCTCGACTCGACTAGCGGGAAAATCCGGGGAGCTGTTTTTT
- TRBJ1-2 few TRBV20-1 CSAAAGRGYTF TGCAGTGCTGCGGCCGGAAGAGGCTACACCTTC
- TRBJ2-1 - TRBV15 CATSREGLRSYNEQFF TGTGCCACCAGCAGAGAAGGACTACGCTCCTACAATGAGCAGTTCTTC
- TRBJ2-1 - TRBV19 CASSILKTIAANEQFF TGTGCCAGTAGTATATTAAAGACGATAGCGGCCAATGAGCAGTTCTTC
- TRBJ2-2 - TRBV27 CASRHDTYTGELFF TGTGCCAGCAGACACGACACCTACACCGGGGAGCTGTTTTTT
TRBD1 TRBJ1-2 - TRBV20-1 CSARDLRDRGPFGTF TGCAGTGCTAGGGACCTCCGGGACAGGGGCCCCTTCGGCACCTTC
- TRBJ2-4 few TRBV7-2 CASSPPASVNIQYF TGTGCCAGCAGCCCCCCCGCCAGCGTAAACATTCAGTACTTC
TRBD1 TRBJ1-2 - TRBV6-1 CASSAPPGQGSYGYTF TGTGCCAGCAGTGCCCCCCCTGGACAGGGGTCATATGGCTACACCTTC
- TRBJ2-1 few TRBV15 CATSRERFGVNEQFF TGTGCCACCAGCAGAGAGCGGTTTGGGGTCAATGAGCAGTTCTTC
TRBD1 TRBJ2-2 few TRBV20-1 CSASTGTGNTGELFF TGCAGTGCGAGTACCGGGACAGGCAACACCGGGGAGCTGTTTTTT
- TRBJ1-5 - TRBV20-1 CSASWGNQPQHF TGCAGTGCTAGTTGGGGCAATCAGCCCCAGCATTTT